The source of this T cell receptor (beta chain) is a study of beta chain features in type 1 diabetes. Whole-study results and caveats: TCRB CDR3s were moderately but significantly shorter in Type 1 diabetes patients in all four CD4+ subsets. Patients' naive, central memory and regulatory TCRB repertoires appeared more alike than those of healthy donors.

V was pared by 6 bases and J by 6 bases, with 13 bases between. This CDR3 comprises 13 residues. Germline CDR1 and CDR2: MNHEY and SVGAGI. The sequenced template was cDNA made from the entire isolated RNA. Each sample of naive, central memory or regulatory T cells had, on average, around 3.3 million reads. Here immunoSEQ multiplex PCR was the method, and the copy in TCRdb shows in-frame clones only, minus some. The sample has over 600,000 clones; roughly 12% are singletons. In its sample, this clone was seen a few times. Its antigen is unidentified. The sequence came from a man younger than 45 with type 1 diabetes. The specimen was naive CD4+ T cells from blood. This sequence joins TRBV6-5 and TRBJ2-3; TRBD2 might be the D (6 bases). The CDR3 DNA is TGTGCCAGCAGACAGACTAGAATTGATACGCAGTATTTT. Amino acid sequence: CASRQTRIDTQYF.